The present entry profiles one T cell receptor (beta chain) with its context. This specimen comes from a study of blood T cell repertoires in COVID-19. About the study: From T cells, B-cell-depleted T cells, or PBMCs came the material, which was cDNA or gDNA.

Germline loops: CDR1 KGHSH, CDR2 LQKENI. CDR3 length: 19 amino acids. The germline V and J ends were trimmed by 0 bases and 2 bases, with 20 bases remaining between them. Clones were sequenced by immunoSEQ multiplex PCR, and TCRdb holds only the in-frame ones, with some missing. The sample includes hundreds of thousands of clones, around 89% seen only once; the top ten take around 1.7%. Cohort placement rested on clinical history that participants reported themselves. This receptor was obtained from a woman younger than 35 with acute COVID-19. The V call is TRBV18, the J call TRBJ2-1, with D possibly TRBD2 on 5 matching bases. Sequencing was carried out using PBMCs or T cells enriched from blood (not recorded which). This chain's CDR3 is CASSPPGEGLLVTYNEQFF. DNA for the CDR3: TGTGCCAGCTCACCACCGGGAGAGGGCCTATTGGTAACCTACAATGAGCAGTTCTTC.